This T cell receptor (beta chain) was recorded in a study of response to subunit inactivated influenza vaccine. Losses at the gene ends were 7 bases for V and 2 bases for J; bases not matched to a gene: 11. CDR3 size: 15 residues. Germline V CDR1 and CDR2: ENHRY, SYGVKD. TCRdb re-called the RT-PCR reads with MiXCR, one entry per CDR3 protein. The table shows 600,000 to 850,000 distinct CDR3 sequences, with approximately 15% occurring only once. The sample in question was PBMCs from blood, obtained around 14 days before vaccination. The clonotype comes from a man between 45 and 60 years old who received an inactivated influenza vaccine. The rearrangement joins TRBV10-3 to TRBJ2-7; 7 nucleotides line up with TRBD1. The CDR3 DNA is TGTGCCATCAAAGCAACAGGGGAAGGGCCCTACGAGCAGTACTTC. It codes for CAIKATGEGPYEQYF.